This T cell receptor (beta chain) was sequenced during a study of cytomegalovirus exposure and HLA in healthy donors. For the study at large: A later analysis reported the roughly 120 validation repertoires used the same platform as the roughly 700 first-cohort repertoires. Regarding the study as a whole: Rare sequences made up most TCRs, while some public TCRs were found in many donors.

Sequenced by immunoSEQ multiplex PCR; TCRdb stores in-frame clones only, minus some. In the table there are 200,000 to 300,000 clones, 70% to 90% of which are singletons. The CDR3 is made up of 14 amino acids. Germline V lookup: CDR1 SQVTM, CDR2 ANQGSEA. The V segment lost 3 bases and the J segment 0 bases; nucleotides outside the gene matches: 2. Comment on this clone: Antigen specificity is unknown.

This receptor was obtained from a woman in her 30s in good health and CMV-seropositive. The material sequenced was PBMCs. The chain joins TRBV29-1 to TRBJ2-7, with TRBD2 matching 10 bases. The CDR3 region is CSVDTSGDSYEQYF. Written as DNA, the CDR3 is TGCAGCGTTGATACTAGCGGGGACTCCTACGAGCAGTACTTC.